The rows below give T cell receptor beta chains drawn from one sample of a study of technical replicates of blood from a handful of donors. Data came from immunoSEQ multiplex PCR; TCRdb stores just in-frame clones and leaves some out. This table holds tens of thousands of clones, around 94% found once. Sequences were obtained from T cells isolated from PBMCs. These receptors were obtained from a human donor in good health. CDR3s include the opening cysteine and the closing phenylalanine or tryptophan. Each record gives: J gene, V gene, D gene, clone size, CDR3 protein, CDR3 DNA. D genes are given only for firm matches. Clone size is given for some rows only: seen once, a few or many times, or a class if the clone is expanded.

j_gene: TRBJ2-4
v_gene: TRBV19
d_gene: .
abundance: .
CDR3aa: CASSILLGQKLKGAKNIQYF
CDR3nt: TGTGCCAGTAGTATACTTCTTGGACAGAAGCTCAAAGGGGCCAAAAACATTCAGTACTTC

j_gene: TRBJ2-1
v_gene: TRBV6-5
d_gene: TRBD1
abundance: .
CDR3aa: CASSLTGGNEQFF
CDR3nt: TGTGCCAGCAGCCTCACAGGGGGCAATGAGCAGTTCTTC

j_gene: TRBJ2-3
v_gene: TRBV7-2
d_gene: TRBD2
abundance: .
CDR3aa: CASSLAGGAADTQYF
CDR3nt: TGTGCCAGCAGCTTAGCGGGAGGGGCAGCAGATACGCAGTATTTT

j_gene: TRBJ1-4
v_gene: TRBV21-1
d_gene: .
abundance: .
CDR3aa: CASTEERAVHATNEKLFF
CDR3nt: TGTGCCAGCACCGAAGAGCGGGCCGTTCACGCAACTAATGAAAAACTGTTTTTT

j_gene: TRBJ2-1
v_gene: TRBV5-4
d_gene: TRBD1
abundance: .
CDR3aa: CASSPDRASYNEQFF
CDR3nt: TGTGCCAGCAGCCCCGACAGGGCCTCATACAATGAGCAGTTCTTC

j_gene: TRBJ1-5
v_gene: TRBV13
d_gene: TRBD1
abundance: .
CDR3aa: CASSYGQVNQPQHF
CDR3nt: TGTGCCAGCAGCTACGGACAGGTCAATCAGCCCCAGCATTTT

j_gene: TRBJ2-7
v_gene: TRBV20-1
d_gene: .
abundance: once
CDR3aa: CSARDGRGQYF
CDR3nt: TGCAGTGCTAGAGATGGACGGGGGCAGTACTTC

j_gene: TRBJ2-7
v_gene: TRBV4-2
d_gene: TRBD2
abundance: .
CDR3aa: CASSQDLYGLAGESKQYF
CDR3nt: TGTGCCAGCAGCCAAGACCTATACGGACTAGCGGGAGAATCGAAGCAGTACTTC

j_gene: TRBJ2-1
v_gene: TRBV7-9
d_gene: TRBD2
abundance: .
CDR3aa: CASSLELAGGEQFF
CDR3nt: TGTGCCAGCAGCTTAGAACTAGCGGGAGGTGAGCAGTTCTTC

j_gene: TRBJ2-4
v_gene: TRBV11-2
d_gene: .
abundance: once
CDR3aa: CASSSFQGSKNIQYF
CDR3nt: TGTGCCAGCAGCTCCTTCCAGGGTTCCAAAAACATTCAGTACTTC

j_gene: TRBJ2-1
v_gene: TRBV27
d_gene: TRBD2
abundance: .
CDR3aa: CASSLWLAGDNEQFF
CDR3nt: TGTGCCAGCAGTTTATGGCTAGCGGGAGACAATGAGCAGTTCTTC

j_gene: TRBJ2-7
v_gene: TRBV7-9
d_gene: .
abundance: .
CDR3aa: CAIRGIVTYEQYF
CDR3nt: TGTGCCATCCGGGGGATCGTCACCTACGAGCAGTACTTC

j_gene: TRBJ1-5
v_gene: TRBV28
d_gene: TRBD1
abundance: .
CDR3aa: CASSFQGQRNQPQHF
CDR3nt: TGTGCCAGCAGTTTCCAGGGACAGAGAAATCAGCCCCAGCATTTT

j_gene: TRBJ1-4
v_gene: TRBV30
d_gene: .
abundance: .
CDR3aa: CAWTVLGATNEKLFF
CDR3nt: TGTGCCTGGACCGTGCTAGGCGCAACTAATGAAAAACTGTTTTTT

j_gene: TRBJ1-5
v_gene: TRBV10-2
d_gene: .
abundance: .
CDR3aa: CASSDNSNQPQHF
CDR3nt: TGCGCCAGCAGTGATAATAGCAATCAGCCCCAGCATTTT

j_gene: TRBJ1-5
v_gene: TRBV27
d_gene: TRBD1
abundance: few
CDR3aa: CASSLGGQGSNQPQHF
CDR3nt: TGTGCCAGCAGTTTAGGGGGACAGGGTAGCAATCAGCCCCAGCATTTT

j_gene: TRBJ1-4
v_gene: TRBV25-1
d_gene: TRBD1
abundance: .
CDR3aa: CASSESTGQGNSNEKLFF
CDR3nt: TGTGCCAGCAGTGAGTCCACCGGACAGGGGAATAGTAATGAAAAACTGTTTTTT

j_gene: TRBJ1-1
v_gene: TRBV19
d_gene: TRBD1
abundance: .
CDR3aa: CASSPRQGGTTEAFF
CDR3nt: TGTGCCAGTAGTCCCCGACAGGGAGGAACAACTGAAGCTTTCTTT

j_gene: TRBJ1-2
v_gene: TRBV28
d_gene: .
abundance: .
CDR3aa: CASSVQAGAFGYTF
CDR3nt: TGTGCCAGCAGTGTACAGGCTGGGGCTTTTGGCTACACCTTC

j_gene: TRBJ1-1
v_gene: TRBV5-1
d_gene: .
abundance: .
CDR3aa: CASSFTQVSTEAFF
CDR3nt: TGCGCCAGCAGCTTTACACAGGTGAGCACTGAAGCTTTCTTT

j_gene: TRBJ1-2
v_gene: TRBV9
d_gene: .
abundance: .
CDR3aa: CASSASETDSLYGYTF
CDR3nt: TGTGCCAGCAGCGCGTCGGAGACGGACTCACTCTATGGCTACACCTTC

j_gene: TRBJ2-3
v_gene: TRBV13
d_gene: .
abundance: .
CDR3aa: CASSLGVLGGSTDTQYF
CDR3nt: TGTGCCAGCAGCTTAGGTGTTTTAGGGGGTAGCACAGATACGCAGTATTTT

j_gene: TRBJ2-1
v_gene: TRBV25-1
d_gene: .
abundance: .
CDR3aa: CASRIADEQFF
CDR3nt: TGTGCCAGCAGGATAGCGGATGAGCAGTTCTTC

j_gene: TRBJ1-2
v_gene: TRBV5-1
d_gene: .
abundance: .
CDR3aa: CASRIGEEGNTF
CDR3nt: TGCGCCAGCAGGATCGGGGAGGAGGGAAACACCTTC

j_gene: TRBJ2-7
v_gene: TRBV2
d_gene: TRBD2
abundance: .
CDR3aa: CASSEVGGRALGEQYF
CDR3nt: TGTGCCAGCAGTGAAGTTGGCGGGAGGGCCTTGGGCGAGCAGTACTTC

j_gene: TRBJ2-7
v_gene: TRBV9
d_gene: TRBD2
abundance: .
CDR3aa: CASSVGLAGGTYEQYF
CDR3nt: TGTGCCAGCAGCGTAGGACTAGCGGGGGGTACCTACGAGCAGTACTTC

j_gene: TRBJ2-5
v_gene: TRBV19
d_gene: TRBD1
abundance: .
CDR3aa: CAVTGGGSQETQYF
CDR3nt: TGTGCCGTTACAGGGGGCGGGAGCCAAGAGACCCAGTACTTC

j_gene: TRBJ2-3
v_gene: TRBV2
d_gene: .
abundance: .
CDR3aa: CASRDSADTQYF
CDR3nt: TGTGCCAGCAGAGACTCCGCTGATACGCAGTATTTT

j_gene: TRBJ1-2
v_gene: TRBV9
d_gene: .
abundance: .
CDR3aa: CASSEGQHPSYGYTF
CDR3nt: TGTGCCAGCAGCGAAGGACAGCACCCTTCTTATGGCTACACCTTC

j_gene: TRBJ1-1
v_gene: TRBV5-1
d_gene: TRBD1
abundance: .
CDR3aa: CASSRTGLNTEAFF
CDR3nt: TGCGCCAGCAGCCGGACAGGATTGAACACTGAAGCTTTCTTT

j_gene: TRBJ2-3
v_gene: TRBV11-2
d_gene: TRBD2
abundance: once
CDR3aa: CASSRGGLADADTQYF
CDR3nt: TGTGCCAGCAGCCGTGGGGGACTAGCGGACGCAGATACGCAGTATTTT

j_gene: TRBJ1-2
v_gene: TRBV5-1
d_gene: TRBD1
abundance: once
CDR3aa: CASSSEGQGWGYTF
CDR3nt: TGCGCCAGCAGCTCGGAGGGACAGGGTTGGGGCTACACCTTC

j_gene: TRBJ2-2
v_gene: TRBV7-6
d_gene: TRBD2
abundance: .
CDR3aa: CASSRSGGKAGELFF
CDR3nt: TGTGCCAGCAGCCGTAGCGGGGGGAAAGCCGGGGAGCTGTTTTTT

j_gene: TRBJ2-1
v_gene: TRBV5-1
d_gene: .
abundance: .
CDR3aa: CASSLESEQFF
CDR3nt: TGCGCCAGCAGCTTGGAATCAGAGCAGTTCTTC

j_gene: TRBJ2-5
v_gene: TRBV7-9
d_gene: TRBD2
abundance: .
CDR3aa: CASSYGTSGTRPETQYF
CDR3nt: TGTGCCAGCAGCTACGGGACTAGCGGGACCCGGCCAGAGACCCAGTACTTC

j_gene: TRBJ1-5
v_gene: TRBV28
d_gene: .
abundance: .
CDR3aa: CASTVKGTQHF
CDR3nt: TGTGCCAGTACAGTGAAGGGGACCCAGCATTTT

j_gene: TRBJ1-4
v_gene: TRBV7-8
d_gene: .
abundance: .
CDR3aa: CASSPPGVNNEKLFF
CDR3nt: TGTGCCAGCAGCCCGCCAGGGGTAAATAATGAAAAACTGTTTTTT

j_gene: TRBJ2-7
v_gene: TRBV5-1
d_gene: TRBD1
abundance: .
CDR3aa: CASSVEGQGALEQYF
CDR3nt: TGCGCCAGCAGCGTGGAGGGACAGGGGGCCCTTGAGCAGTACTTC

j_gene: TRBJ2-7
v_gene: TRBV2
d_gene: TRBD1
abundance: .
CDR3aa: CASIGGRDRGLYEQYF
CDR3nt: TGTGCCAGCATCGGCGGGCGGGACAGGGGGCTCTACGAGCAGTACTTC

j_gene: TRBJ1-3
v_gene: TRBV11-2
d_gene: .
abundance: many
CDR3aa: CASSSGHSGNTIYF
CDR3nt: TGTGCCAGCAGCTCGGGACACTCTGGAAACACCATATATTTT